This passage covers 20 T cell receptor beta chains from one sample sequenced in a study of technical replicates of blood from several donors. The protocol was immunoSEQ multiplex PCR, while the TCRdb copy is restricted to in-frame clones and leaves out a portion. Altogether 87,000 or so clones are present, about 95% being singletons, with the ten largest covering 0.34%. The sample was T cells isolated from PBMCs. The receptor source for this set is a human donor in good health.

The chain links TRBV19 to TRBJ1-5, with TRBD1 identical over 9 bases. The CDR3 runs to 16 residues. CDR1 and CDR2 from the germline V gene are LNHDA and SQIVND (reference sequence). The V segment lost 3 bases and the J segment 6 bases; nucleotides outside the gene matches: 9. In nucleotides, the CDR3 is TGTGCCAGTAGTATGAAGGAACAGGGGGCTAGTCAGCCCCAGCATTTT. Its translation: CASSMKEQGASQPQHF. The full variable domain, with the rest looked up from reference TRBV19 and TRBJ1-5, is DGGITQSPKYLFRKEGQNVTLSCEQNLNHDAMYWYRQDPGQGLRLIYYSQIVNDFQKGDIAEGYSVSREKKESFPLTVTSAQKNPTAFYLCASSMKEQGASQPQHFGDGTRLSIL.

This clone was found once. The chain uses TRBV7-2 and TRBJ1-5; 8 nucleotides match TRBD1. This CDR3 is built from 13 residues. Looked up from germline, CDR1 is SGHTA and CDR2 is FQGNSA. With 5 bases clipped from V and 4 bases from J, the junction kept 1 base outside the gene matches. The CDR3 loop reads CASSRDRNQPQHF. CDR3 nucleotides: TGTGCCAGCAGCCGGGACAGGAATCAGCCCCAGCATTTT. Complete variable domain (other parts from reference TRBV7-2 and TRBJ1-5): GAGVSQSPSNKVTEKGKDVELRCDPISGHTALYWYRQSLGQGLEFLIYFQGNSAPDKSGLPSDRFSAERTGGSVSTLTIQRTQQEDSAVYLCASSRDRNQPQHFGDGTRLSIL.

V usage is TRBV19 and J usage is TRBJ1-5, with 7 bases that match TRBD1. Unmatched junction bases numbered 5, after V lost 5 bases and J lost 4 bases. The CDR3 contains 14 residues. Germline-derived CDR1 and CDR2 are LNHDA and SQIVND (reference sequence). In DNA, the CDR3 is TGTGCCAGTAGTCCTGGGACAGCTAATCAGCCCCAGCATTTT. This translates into CASSPGTANQPQHF.

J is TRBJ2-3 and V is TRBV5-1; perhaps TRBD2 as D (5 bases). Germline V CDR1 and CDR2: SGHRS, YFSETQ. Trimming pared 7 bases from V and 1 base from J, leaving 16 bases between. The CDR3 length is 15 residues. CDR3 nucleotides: TGCGCCAGCGTATTGGAGGCGGTGGGCACAGATACGCAGTATTTT. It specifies CASVLEAVGTDTQYF.

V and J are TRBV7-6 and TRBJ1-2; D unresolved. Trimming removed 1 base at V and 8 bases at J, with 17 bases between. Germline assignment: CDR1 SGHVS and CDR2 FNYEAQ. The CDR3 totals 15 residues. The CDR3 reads CASSLGGPASGGYTF. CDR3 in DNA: TGTGCCAGCAGCTTAGGGGGTCCGGCGTCGGGGGGCTACACCTTC.

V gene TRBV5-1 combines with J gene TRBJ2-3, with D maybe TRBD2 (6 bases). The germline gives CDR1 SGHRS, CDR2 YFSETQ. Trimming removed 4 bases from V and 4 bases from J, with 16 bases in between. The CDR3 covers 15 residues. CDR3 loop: CASSGPPGEADTQYF. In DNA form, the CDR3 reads TGCGCCAGCAGCGGTCCCCCGGGAGAGGCAGATACGCAGTATTTT. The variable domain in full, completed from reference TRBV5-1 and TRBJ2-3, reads KAGVTQTPRYLIKTRGQQVTLSCSPISGHRSVSWYQQTPGQGLQFLFEYFSETQRNKGNFPGRFSGRQFSNSRSEMNVSTLELGDSALYLCASSGPPGEADTQYFGPGTRLTVL.

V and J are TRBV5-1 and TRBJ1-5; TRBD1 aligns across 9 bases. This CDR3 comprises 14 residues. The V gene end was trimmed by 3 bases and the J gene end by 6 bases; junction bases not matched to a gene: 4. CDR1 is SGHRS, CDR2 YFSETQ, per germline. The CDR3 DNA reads TGCGCCAGCAGCTCCAGACAGGGGGGTCAGCCCCAGCATTTT. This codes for CASSSRQGGQPQHF.

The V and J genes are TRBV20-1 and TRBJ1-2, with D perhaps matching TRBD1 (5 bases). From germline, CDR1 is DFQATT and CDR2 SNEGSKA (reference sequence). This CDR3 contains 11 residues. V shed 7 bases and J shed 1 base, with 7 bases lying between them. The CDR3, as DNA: TGCAGTGGACAGTTTAACTATGGCTACACCTTC. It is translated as CSGQFNYGYTF.

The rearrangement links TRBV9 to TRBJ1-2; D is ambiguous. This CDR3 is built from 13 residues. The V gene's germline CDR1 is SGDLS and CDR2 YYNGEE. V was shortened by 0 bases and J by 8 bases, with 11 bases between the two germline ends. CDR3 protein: CASSVVVAGGYTF. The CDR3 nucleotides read TGTGCCAGCAGCGTAGTTGTCGCCGGGGGCTACACCTTC.

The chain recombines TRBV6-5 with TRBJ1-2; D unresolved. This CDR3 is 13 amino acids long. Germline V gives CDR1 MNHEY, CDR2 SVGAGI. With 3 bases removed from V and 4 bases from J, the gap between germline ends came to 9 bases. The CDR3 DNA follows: TGTGCCAGCAGTTATAACCTACTCTATGGCTACACCTTC. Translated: CASSYNLLYGYTF.

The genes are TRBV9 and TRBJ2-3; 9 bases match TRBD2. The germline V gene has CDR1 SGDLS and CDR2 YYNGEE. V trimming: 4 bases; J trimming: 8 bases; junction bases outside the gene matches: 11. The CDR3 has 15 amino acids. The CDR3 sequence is CASSLDSREGSTQYF. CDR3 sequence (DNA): TGTGCCAGCAGCCTGGATTCGCGGGAGGGCAGTACGCAGTATTTT.

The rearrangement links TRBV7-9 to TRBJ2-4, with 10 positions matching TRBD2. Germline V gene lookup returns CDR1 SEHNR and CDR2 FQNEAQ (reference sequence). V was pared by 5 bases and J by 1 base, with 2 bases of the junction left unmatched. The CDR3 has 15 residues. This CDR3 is CASSRAGGAKNIQYF. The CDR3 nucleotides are TGTGCCAGCAGCCGAGCGGGAGGGGCCAAAAACATTCAGTACTTC.

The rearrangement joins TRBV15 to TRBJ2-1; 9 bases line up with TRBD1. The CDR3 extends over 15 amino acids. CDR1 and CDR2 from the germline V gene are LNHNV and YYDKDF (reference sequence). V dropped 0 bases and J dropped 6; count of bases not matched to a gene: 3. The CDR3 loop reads CATSRDWDRANEQFF. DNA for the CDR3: TGTGCCACCAGCAGAGACTGGGACAGGGCCAATGAGCAGTTCTTC.

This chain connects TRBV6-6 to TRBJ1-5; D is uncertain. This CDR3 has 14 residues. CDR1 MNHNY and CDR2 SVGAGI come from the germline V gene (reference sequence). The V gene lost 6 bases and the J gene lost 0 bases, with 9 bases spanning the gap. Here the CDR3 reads CASRLPNSNQPQHF. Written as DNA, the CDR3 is TGTGCCAGCAGACTGCCTAATAGCAATCAGCCCCAGCATTTT.

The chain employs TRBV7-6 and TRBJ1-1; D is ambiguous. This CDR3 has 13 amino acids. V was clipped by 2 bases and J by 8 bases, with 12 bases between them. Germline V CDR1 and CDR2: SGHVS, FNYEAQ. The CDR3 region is CASSLNYRREAFF. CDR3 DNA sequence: TGTGCCAGCAGCTTAAATTATAGGCGGGAAGCTTTCTTT.

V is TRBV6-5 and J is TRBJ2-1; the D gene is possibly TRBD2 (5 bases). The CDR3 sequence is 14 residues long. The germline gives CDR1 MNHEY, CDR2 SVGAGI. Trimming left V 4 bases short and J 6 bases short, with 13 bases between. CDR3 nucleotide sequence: TGTGCCAGCAGTTTACTAGAAGAACGCAATGAGCAGTTCTTC. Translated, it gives CASSLLEERNEQFF.

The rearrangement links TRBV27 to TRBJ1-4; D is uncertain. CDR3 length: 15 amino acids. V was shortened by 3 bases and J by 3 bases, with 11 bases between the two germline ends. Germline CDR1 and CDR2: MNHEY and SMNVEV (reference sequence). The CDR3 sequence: CASSFAAAANEKLFF. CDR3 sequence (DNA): TGTGCCAGCAGTTTCGCAGCAGCGGCTAATGAAAAACTGTTTTTT. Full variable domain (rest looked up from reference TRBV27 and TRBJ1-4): EAQVTQNPRYLITVTGKKLTVTCSQNMNHEYMSWYRQDPGLGLRQIYYSMNVEVTDKGDVPEGYKVSRKEKRNFPLILESPSPNQTSLYFCASSFAAAANEKLFFGSGTQLSVL.

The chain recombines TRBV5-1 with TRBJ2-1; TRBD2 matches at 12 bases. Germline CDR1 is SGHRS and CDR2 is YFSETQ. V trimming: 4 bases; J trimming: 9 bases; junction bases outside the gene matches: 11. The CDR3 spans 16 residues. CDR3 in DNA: TGCGCCAGCAGCGGGACGGCGACTAGCGGGAGTGGTGAGCAGTTCTTC. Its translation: CASSGTATSGSGEQFF.

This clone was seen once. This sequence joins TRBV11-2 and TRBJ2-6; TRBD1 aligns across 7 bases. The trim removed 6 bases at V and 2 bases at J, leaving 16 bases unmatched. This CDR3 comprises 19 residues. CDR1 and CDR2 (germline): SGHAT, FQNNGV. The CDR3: CASRPLKVTGWAGANVLTF. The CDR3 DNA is TGTGCCAGCAGACCCCTAAAGGTGACAGGGTGGGCTGGGGCCAACGTCCTGACTTTC.

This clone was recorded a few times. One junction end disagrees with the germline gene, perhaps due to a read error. In DNA, the CDR3 is TGTGCCAGCAACTTGGGACAGGGGGCGCGTGGCTACACCTTC. The encoded protein is CASNLGQGARGYTF. The chain combines TRBV5-4 with TRBJ1-2, with 12 bases lining up with TRBD1. The CDR3 sequence is 14 residues long. In germline, CDR1 is SGHNT, CDR2 YYREEE (reference sequence).